Listed below are T cell receptor beta chains from one sample, sequenced in a study of beta chain features in type 1 diabetes. Sequenced by immunoSEQ multiplex PCR; TCRdb stores in-frame clones only, minus some. The profile covers some 660,000 clones, with 11% to 15% appearing a single time and roughly 0.04% taken by the ten largest. Sequenced sample: naive CD4+ T cells from blood. These receptors were obtained from a man aged 18 to 30 with type 1 diabetes. CDR3s include the opening cysteine and the closing phenylalanine or tryptophan. A D gene is named only where the DNA matches it firmly. A clone size is listed for some rows: how often the clone was seen (once, few, many), or a class if it is expanded.

d_call clone_size j_call v_call cdr3_aa cdr3_nt
. . TRBJ1-1 TRBV29-1 CSQRENNTEAFF TGCAGTCAACGGGAGAATAACACTGAAGCTTTCTTT
TRBD1 . TRBJ1-5 TRBV7-9 CASSRDRLSNQPQHF TGTGCCAGCAGCCGGGACAGGCTTAGCAATCAGCCCCAGCATTTT
TRBD1 . TRBJ2-3 TRBV4-1 CASSQVPPGQIRTDTQYF TGCGCCAGCAGCCAAGTCCCCCCGGGACAGATACGCACAGATACGCAGTATTTT
. few TRBJ1-6 TRBV30 CAWRGDGIPSPLHF TGTGCCTGGAGGGGAGATGGGATCCCTTCACCCCTCCACTTT
. . TRBJ1-1 TRBV29-1 CSGSPGESEAFF TGCAGCGGATCTCCGGGTGAGAGTGAAGCTTTCTTT
TRBD1 few TRBJ2-7 TRBV5-1 CASSRDRGAYEQYF TGCGCCAGCAGCCGGGACAGGGGCGCCTACGAGCAGTACTTC
. . TRBJ1-5 TRBV25-1 CASSSRDNQPQHF TGTGCCAGCAGTAGCAGGGACAATCAGCCCCAGCATTTT
TRBD1 . TRBJ2-1 TRBV10-3 CAISEPDRGGYNEQFF TGTGCCATCAGTGAGCCTGACAGGGGGGGTTACAATGAGCAGTTCTTC
. . TRBJ2-2 TRBV4-3 CASSQVDRLSTGELFF TGCGCCAGCAGCCAAGTCGATCGGCTCTCCACCGGGGAGCTGTTTTTT
. few TRBJ2-1 TRBV30 CAWSVDRPWDEQFF TGTGCCTGGAGTGTAGACAGGCCCTGGGATGAGCAGTTCTTC
. . TRBJ1-2 TRBV4-1 CASSQGPDGNYGYTF TGCGCCAGCAGCCAAGGTCCCGACGGGAACTATGGCTACACCTTC
. . TRBJ1-1 TRBV7-9 CASSQRAHVNTEAFF TGTGCCAGCAGCCAACGTGCCCATGTGAACACTGAAGCTTTCTTT
. . TRBJ2-2 TRBV5-1 CASSLAPGGDTNTGELFF TGCGCCAGCAGCTTGGCCCCCGGCGGAGATACGAACACCGGGGAGCTGTTTTTT
. few TRBJ1-2 TRBV5-1 CASSGPTVYGYTF TGCGCCAGCAGCGGCCCGACAGTCTATGGCTACACCTTC
. few TRBJ2-1 TRBV7-3 CASSLTLGGLYNEQFF TGTGCCAGCAGCTTGACTCTCGGGGGGCTCTACAATGAGCAGTTCTTC
TRBD1 . TRBJ2-1 TRBV5-1 CASSIRDRAYNEQFF TGCGCCAGCAGCATACGGGACAGGGCCTACAATGAGCAGTTCTTC
TRBD2 . TRBJ2-3 TRBV7-2 CASSDWTSVVSDTQYF TGTGCCAGCAGCGATTGGACTAGCGTCGTCTCAGATACGCAGTATTTT
. . TRBJ2-5 TRBV15 CATSRDGGTWGETQYF TGTGCCACCAGCAGAGATGGGGGGACTTGGGGAGAGACCCAGTACTTC
TRBD2 . TRBJ2-1 TRBV9 CASSVGGSVFNEQFF TGTGCCAGCAGCGTGGGCGGGAGTGTTTTCAATGAGCAGTTCTTC
. . TRBJ2-2 TRBV12-5 CASGLAATGELFF TGTGCTAGTGGTTTGGCAGCCACCGGGGAGCTGTTTTTT
. . TRBJ2-1 TRBV18 CASSPPWGTGEQFF TGTGCCAGCTCACCACCGTGGGGAACTGGTGAGCAGTTCTTC
. . TRBJ1-2 TRBV7-2 CASSPTGRDYGYTF TGTGCCAGCAGCCCTACGGGACGGGACTATGGCTACACCTTC
. few TRBJ2-3 TRBV5-1 CASSEGRSGILDTQYF TGCGCCAGCAGTGAGGGCCGTAGCGGTATCTTAGATACGCAGTATTTT
TRBD2 . TRBJ2-5 TRBV5-6 CASSEGLDQETQYF TGTGCCAGCAGCGAGGGACTAGATCAAGAGACCCAGTACTTC
. few TRBJ1-4 TRBV25-1 CASSDPRGEGEKLFF TGTGCCAGCAGTGATCCACGGGGAGAGGGAGAAAAACTGTTTTTT
. . TRBJ2-7 TRBV6-1 CASSEAGGTHLSKSHEQYF TGTGCCAGCAGTGAAGCAGGAGGGACACATCTTTCGAAATCCCACGAGCAGTACTTC
TRBD1 . TRBJ1-5 TRBV7-9 CASSFDREGVSQPQHF TGTGCCAGCAGCTTCGACAGGGAGGGTGTAAGTCAGCCCCAGCATTTT
. . TRBJ2-1 TRBV5-1 CASSLGGYEQFF TGCGCCAGCAGCTTGGGGGGCTATGAGCAGTTCTTC
TRBD2 few TRBJ2-1 TRBV29-1 CSGGFHSGLNEQFF TGCAGCGGGGGGTTTCATAGCGGGCTCAATGAGCAGTTCTTC
. few TRBJ2-7 TRBV7-2 CASILGGRRYEQYF TGTGCCAGCATCCTAGGAGGCCGCCGCTACGAGCAGTACTTC
. few TRBJ2-1 TRBV2 CASSGGRHNEQFF TGTGCCAGCAGTGGGGGCAGACACAATGAGCAGTTCTTC
. few TRBJ2-5 TRBV7-2 CASSLLGPQETQYF TGTGCCAGCAGCTTACTGGGCCCCCAAGAGACCCAGTACTTC
. few TRBJ1-4 TRBV6-6 CASRNEKLFF TGTGCCAGTAGGAACGAAAAGCTGTTTTTT
TRBD1 . TRBJ1-2 TRBV4-3 CASSLRQGGYYGYTF TGCGCCAGCAGCCTAAGACAGGGAGGGTACTATGGCTACACCTTC
. . TRBJ1-2 TRBV7-2 CASSLGTGTYGYTF TGTGCCAGCAGCTTAGGAACAGGGACCTATGGCTACACCTTC
TRBD2 . TRBJ2-1 TRBV4-3 CASSQDPPPGLAVKQFF TGCGCCAGCAGCCAAGACCCACCTCCGGGACTAGCGGTGAAGCAGTTCTTC
. . TRBJ1-3 TRBV4-1 CASSQLLTSGNTIYF TGCGCCAGCAGCCAACTTTTGACTTCTGGAAACACCATATATTTT
TRBD1 . TRBJ1-4 TRBV5-1 CASSPTGDNEKLFF TGCGCCAGCAGCCCTACAGGGGATAATGAAAAACTGTTTTTT
. . TRBJ1-5 TRBV2 CASSEGVSNQPQHF TGTGCCAGCAGTGAAGGGGTTAGCAATCAGCCCCAGCATTTT
. . TRBJ1-1 TRBV9 CASSVTMNTEAFF TGTGCCAGCAGCGTTACTATGAACACTGAAGCTTTCTTT
. . TRBJ1-5 TRBV28 CASTFWSGGSNQPQHF TGTGCCAGCACCTTTTGGTCCGGGGGAAGCAATCAGCCCCAGCATTTT
. few TRBJ1-5 TRBV4-3 CASSQDHRGNQPQHF TGCGCCAGCAGCCAAGATCATAGGGGCAATCAGCCCCAGCATTTT
. . TRBJ2-7 TRBV30 CAWSRLYEQYF TGTGCCTGGAGTCGCCTATACGAGCAGTACTTC
. . TRBJ1-5 TRBV5-6 CASSLWGDSSNQPQHF TGTGCCAGCAGCTTGTGGGGGGATTCCAGCAATCAGCCCCAGCATTTT
. few TRBJ2-7 TRBV25-1 CAATEGGVLSWDCEQYF TGTGCCGCGACCGAAGGTGGTGTTCTTTCTTGGGACTGCGAGCAGTACTTC
. . TRBJ1-2 TRBV5-1 CASSTLEPTYGYTF TGCGCCAGCAGCACGTTGGAGCCGACCTATGGCTACACCTTC
. . TRBJ2-4 TRBV7-9 CASSLWAKNIQYF TGTGCCAGCAGCTTATGGGCCAAAAACATTCAGTACTTC
. . TRBJ2-2 TRBV19 CASSFWTMNTGELFF TGTGCCAGTAGTTTCTGGACTATGAACACCGGGGAGCTGTTTTTT
. . TRBJ2-2 TRBV5-4 CASSSATRSTGELFF TGTGCCAGCAGCTCTGCGACTAGAAGTACCGGGGAGCTGTTTTTT
. . TRBJ2-2 TRBV7-3 CASSFTTGTTGELFF TGTGCCAGCAGCTTTACGACGGGAACAACCGGGGAGCTGTTTTTT
TRBD2 . TRBJ2-7 TRBV30 CAWRLAGLSYEQYF TGTGCCTGGAGGTTAGCGGGGTTGTCCTACGAGCAGTACTTC
. . TRBJ1-3 TRBV7-2 CASSTDRRNTIYF TGTGCCAGCAGTACAGACAGAAGGAACACCATATATTTT
. . TRBJ2-1 TRBV28 CASSSYRGAWDEQFF TGTGCCAGCAGTTCTTACCGGGGCGCCTGGGATGAGCAGTTCTTC
. few TRBJ2-3 TRBV11-2 CASSLGVTNTQYF TGTGCCAGCAGCTTAGGGGTCACGAATACGCAGTATTTT
TRBD1 . TRBJ2-7 TRBV19 CASSRQGAGYEQYF TGTGCCAGTAGTAGACAGGGGGCAGGCTACGAGCAGTACTTC
. . TRBJ1-5 TRBV7-2 CASSQSPDRNQPQHF TGTGCCAGCAGTCAAAGTCCGGACAGAAATCAGCCCCAGCATTTT
TRBD2 . TRBJ2-1 TRBV2 CASFRSAGGNEQFF TGTGCCAGCTTTAGATCGGCGGGGGGCAATGAGCAGTTCTTC
TRBD2 . TRBJ2-5 TRBV5-6 CASSLGTSDETQYF TGTGCCAGCAGCTTGGGGACTAGCGATGAGACCCAGTACTTC
. . TRBJ2-7 TRBV21-1 CASSRISGSYEQYF TGTGCCAGCAGCAGGATTAGCGGTTCCTACGAGCAGTACTTC